A single sample gave rise to the 24 T cell receptor beta chains below, sequenced in a study of T and B cells in COVID-19 patients. TRB was amplified from around 230-520 ng of blood genomic DNA. TRB rearrangements were amplified by multiplex PCR with BIOMED2 TRB-A/B primers. TCRdb reprocessed the multiplex PCR reads via MiXCR and lists one record per CDR3 protein. Of 18,000 or so distinct CDR3 sequences in the sample, 36% were seen once. The sample comprised blood. Every receptor here comes from a human donor with active COVID-19.

V gene TRBV20-1 combines with J gene TRBJ2-1, with 7 nucleotides matching TRBD1. CDR3 length equals 18 residues. Germline lookup yields CDR1 DFQATT and CDR2 SNEGSKA (reference sequence). Trimming took 3 bases from V and 0 from J; bases not matched to a gene: 14. Here the CDR3 DNA reads TGCAGTGCTAGGACGGCAGGGGGTCAAATTAGCTCCTACAATGAGCAGTTCTTC. Translation: CSARTAGGQISSYNEQFF.

The sample holds many counts of this clonotype. This chain uses TRBV19 with TRBJ2-3; a weak D match, TRBD1 (7 bases). V was shortened by 8 bases and J by 8 bases, with 14 bases between the two germline ends. The CDR3 is 12 amino acids. The germline CDR1 and CDR2 sequences are LNHDA and SQIVND (reference sequence). This chain's CDR3 is CASSGGRGTQYF. CDR3 DNA sequence: TGTGCCAGTTCAGGGGGGCGGGGTACGCAGTATTTT.

There are a few counts of this clonotype. The chain joins TRBV7-6 to TRBJ2-5; 9 bases are shared with TRBD1. With 5 bases clipped from V and 4 bases from J, the junction kept 8 bases outside the gene matches. The CDR3 runs 15 residues. Per the germline V gene, CDR1 is SGHVS and CDR2 is FNYEAQ. The CDR3 is CASSVYRGRGETQYF. CDR3 in DNA: TGTGCCAGCAGCGTATACAGGGGGCGCGGAGAGACCCAGTACTTC.

V usage is TRBV6-1 and J usage is TRBJ2-7; 9 bases are a match to TRBD1. CDR1 and CDR2 (germline): MNHNS, SASEGT. The V gene end was trimmed by 4 bases and the J gene end by 11 bases; junction bases not matched to a gene: 9. The CDR3 has 13 amino acids. The CDR3 loop reads CASSGPRDRAKYV. The DNA for the CDR3 is TGTGCCAGCAGTGGCCCCCGGGACAGGGCCAAGTACGTC.

V is TRBV7-2 and J is TRBJ2-1; no clear D. The CDR3 has 16 amino acids. Looked up from germline, CDR1 is SGHTA and CDR2 is FQGNSA. The germline V and J ends were trimmed by 1 base and 4 bases, with 14 bases remaining between them. DNA of the CDR3: TGTGCCAGCAGCTTAGGGGAAGCCGAATGGTACAATGAGCAGTTCTTC. It codes for CASSLGEAEWYNEQFF.

The gene calls are TRBV5-5 and TRBJ1-3, with a possible D match to TRBD1 (6 bases). The germline V gene encodes CDR1 SGHKS and CDR2 YYEKEE (reference sequence). Between the trimmed V and J ends, which lost 4 bases and 0 bases, there was a span of 17 bases. This CDR3 contains 17 residues. This CDR3 is CASSRPPRGYSGNTIYF. The CDR3 DNA sequence: TGTGCCAGCAGCCGTCCGCCCAGGGGATACTCTGGAAACACCATATATTTT.

V gene TRBV18 combines with J gene TRBJ1-2; TRBD1 is a possible D gene (6 bases). Trimming removed 6 bases from V and 7 bases from J, with 15 bases in between. This CDR3 region has 13 residues. From germline, CDR1 is KGHSH and CDR2 LQKENI. The DNA of the CDR3 is TGTGCCAGCTCTCGACAGGTCGGAGTTGGCTACACCTTC. Encoded protein: CASSRQVGVGYTF.

This clonotype has just a few counts. The rearrangement joins TRBV18 to TRBJ2-1; D gene uncertain. The V gene's germline CDR1 is KGHSH and CDR2 LQKENI. Trimming removed 0 bases from V and 3 bases from J, with 18 bases in between. CDR3 length: 18 amino acids. CDR3 coding DNA: TGTGCCAGCTCACCACCGCCCGATTTAGTGGGTGGCTACAATGAGCAGTTCTTC. This sequence encodes CASSPPPDLVGGYNEQFF.

By sample share, this clonotype is medium-sized. This sequence joins TRBV6-5 and TRBJ2-1; 9 nucleotides line up with TRBD2. The CDR3 loop spans 16 amino acids. From germline, CDR1 is MNHEY and CDR2 SVGAGI. V lost 6 bases to trimming and J lost 3 bases; unmatched junction nucleotides: 9. CDR3 DNA: TGTGCCAGCAGGGCTAGCGGGGCGTTTAGCTACAATGAGCAGTTCTTC. It yields the protein CASRASGAFSYNEQFF.

A few counts support this clonotype. The chain employs TRBV11-2 and TRBJ2-3, with 8 bases that match TRBD2. CDR1 is SGHAT, CDR2 FQNNGV, per germline. The CDR3 totals 16 residues. The V and J ends lost 7 bases and 0 bases, in that order; junction bases with no gene match: 9. Here the CDR3 reads CASTLQGLGSTDTQYF. Written as DNA, the CDR3 is TGTGCCAGCACTCTTCAGGGACTAGGCAGCACAGATACGCAGTATTTT.

This chain links TRBV6-5 with TRBJ2-5; no definite D call. From germline, CDR1 is MNHEY and CDR2 SVGAGI. CDR3 length equals 12 residues. V dropped 5 bases and J dropped 0 bases, with 4 bases sitting between them. The CDR3: CASSTYQETQYF. The CDR3, as DNA: TGTGCCAGCAGTACGTACCAAGAGACCCAGTACTTC.

In this sample, this clonotype turned up a few times. The V call is TRBV6-1, the J call TRBJ1-1; D is possibly TRBD1 (6 bases). This CDR3 comprises 15 residues. With 0 bases removed from V and 1 base from J, the gap between germline ends came to 9 bases. Germline-derived CDR1 and CDR2 are MNHNS and SASEGT. CDR3: CASSEAKTGNTEAFF. The CDR3 DNA reads TGTGCCAGCAGTGAAGCCAAGACAGGGAACACTGAAGCTTTCTTT.

The sample holds a few counts of this clonotype. V usage is TRBV10-3 and J usage is TRBJ1-4, with D hard to call. From germline, CDR1 is ENHRY and CDR2 SYGVKD. V lost 0 bases and J lost 7, with 6 bases in between. This CDR3 has 13 residues. The CDR3 sequence: CAISESRGEKLFF. In nucleotides, the CDR3 is TGTGCCATCAGTGAGTCACGGGGTGAAAAACTGTTTTTT.

This clonotype was seen more than once but under ten times. The chain is built from TRBV6-5 and TRBJ2-7; perhaps D is TRBD1 or TRBD2 (6 bases each). Germline lookup yields CDR1 MNHEY and CDR2 SVGAGI. The CDR3 length is 11 residues. V was cut by 10 bases and J by 6 bases, with 13 bases left in between. Here the CDR3 reads CATKEGGEQYF. The CDR3 coding sequence is TGTGCCACCAAGGAGGGGGGCGAGCAGTACTTC.

This clonotype was seen a handful of times. The chain is built from TRBV20-1 and TRBJ2-2; 8 bases align to TRBD1. The CDR3 is made up of 14 amino acids. The V and J ends lost 7 bases and 1 base, in that order; junction bases with no gene match: 5. From germline, CDR1 is DFQATT and CDR2 SNEGSKA (reference sequence). CDR3: CSVKTGVNTGELFF. The CDR3 DNA follows: TGCAGTGTCAAGACAGGGGTGAACACCGGGGAGCTGTTTTTT.

This clonotype occurred a few times. This rearrangement joins TRBV6-5 to TRBJ2-7, with TRBD1 matching over 7 bases. CDR1 is MNHEY and CDR2 is SVGAGI in the germline V gene. J lost 5 bases, V lost 10 bases, and 14 bases had no gene match. The CDR3 length is 14 residues. The CDR3 DNA reads TGTGCCACACAAGGACAGGTCGGGGCCAACGAGCAGTACTTC. Translating it yields CATQGQVGANEQYF.

Only a few counts were recorded for this clonotype. The chain combines TRBV13 with TRBJ1-5; the match to TRBD1 covers 8 bases. Germline assignment: CDR1 PRHDT and CDR2 FYEKMQ (reference sequence). The CDR3 has 18 amino acids. V lost 1 base to trimming and J lost 5 bases; unmatched junction nucleotides: 13. The CDR3, as DNA: TGTGCCAGCAGCTTAGCAGGGGGCGGCGAACCTAGAGATCAGCCCCAGCATTTT. Translating gives CASSLAGGGEPRDQPQHF.

The gene calls are TRBV27 and TRBJ2-5, with a possible D match to TRBD1 (5 bases). The CDR3 sequence is 15 residues long. CDR1 is MNHEY and CDR2 is SMNVEV in the germline V gene (reference sequence). Trimming left V 7 bases short and J 4 bases short, with 19 bases between. The CDR3: CASTYRSAWGETQYF. CDR3 DNA: TGTGCCAGCACCTACAGGAGCGCCTGGGGAGAGACCCAGTACTTC.

This clonotype appeared a few times. J is TRBJ2-1 and V is TRBV6-5; TRBD1 aligns across 7 bases. The J segment lost 4 bases and the V segment lost 0 bases, leaving 6 bases of the junction unmatched. Germline V gives CDR1 MNHEY, CDR2 SVGAGI. This CDR3 region has 16 residues. In nucleotides, the CDR3 is TGTGCCAGCAGTTACTCGAACAGGGGTCCTTACAATGAGCAGTTCTTC. Protein sequence: CASSYSNRGPYNEQFF.

This rearrangement joins TRBV27 to TRBJ2-3, with D unclear. Germline V gene sequence: CDR1 MNHEY, CDR2 SMNVEV (reference sequence). The CDR3 has 13 residues. V was shortened by 2 bases and J by 1 base, with 4 bases between the two germline ends. The CDR3 loop reads CASSLAGTDTQYF. In DNA form, the CDR3 reads TGTGCCAGCAGTTTAGCGGGCACAGATACGCAGTATTTT.

This sequence joins TRBV6-1 and TRBJ2-3, with 10 nucleotides matching TRBD2. Trimming removed 4 bases from V and 0 bases from J; junction bases left unmatched: 10. Looked up from germline, CDR1 is MNHNS and CDR2 is SASEGT. The CDR3 has 18 residues. The CDR3 sequence: CASSGSILLAGSTDTQYF. The CDR3 DNA reads as TGTGCCAGCAGTGGGTCCATTCTACTAGCGGGGAGCACAGATACGCAGTATTTT.

This chain uses TRBV14 with TRBJ2-6, with D perhaps TRBD1 or TRBD2 (6 bases each). The CDR3 loop spans 17 amino acids. V shed 5 bases and J shed 4 bases, with 18 bases lying between them. Germline loops: CDR1 SGHDN, CDR2 FVKESK. As DNA, the CDR3 is TGTGCCAGCAGCGAAGGGGGACTTCGCAGGGGGGCCAACGTCCTGACTTTC. Encoded protein: CASSEGGLRRGANVLTF.

By frequency in the sample, this clonotype is medium-sized (0.01 to 0.1%). This chain connects TRBV6-5 to TRBJ2-7, with D perhaps TRBD1 (6 bases). V was trimmed by 6 bases and J by 3 bases, leaving 15 bases between them. This CDR3 is 14 amino acids long. CDR1 MNHEY and CDR2 SVGAGI come from the germline V gene. Here the CDR3 reads CASSLAGTLYEQYF. The CDR3 DNA reads as TGTGCCAGCAGCCTGGCCGGGACACTCTACGAGCAGTACTTC.

This sequence joins TRBV6-5 and TRBJ1-5; D unresolved. The CDR3 length is 14 residues. Trimming removed 0 bases at V and 4 bases at J, with 7 bases between. CDR1 and CDR2 from the germline V gene are MNHEY and SVGAGI. The DNA for the CDR3 is TGTGCCAGCAGTTACTCCAGCGTAAATCAGCCCCAGCATTTT. It encodes CASSYSSVNQPQHF.